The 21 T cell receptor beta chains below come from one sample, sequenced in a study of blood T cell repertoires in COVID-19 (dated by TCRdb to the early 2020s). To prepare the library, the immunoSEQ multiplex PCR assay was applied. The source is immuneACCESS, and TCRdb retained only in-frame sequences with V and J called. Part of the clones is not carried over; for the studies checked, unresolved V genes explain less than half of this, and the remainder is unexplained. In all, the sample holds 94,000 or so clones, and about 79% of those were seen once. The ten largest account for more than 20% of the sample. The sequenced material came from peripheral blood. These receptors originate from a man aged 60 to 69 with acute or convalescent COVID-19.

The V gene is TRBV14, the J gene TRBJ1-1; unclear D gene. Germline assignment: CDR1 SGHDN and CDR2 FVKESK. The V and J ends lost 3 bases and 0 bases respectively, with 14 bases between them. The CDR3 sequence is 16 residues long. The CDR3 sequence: CASSQRGGGMNTEAFF. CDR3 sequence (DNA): TGTGCCAGCAGCCAGCGCGGAGGAGGGATGAACACTGAAGCTTTCTTT. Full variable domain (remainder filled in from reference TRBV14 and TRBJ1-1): EAGVTQFPSHSVIEKGQTVTLRCDPISGHDNLYWYRRVMGKEIKFLLHFVKESKQDESGMPNNRFLAERTGGTYSTLKVQPAELEDSGVYFCASSQRGGGMNTEAFFGQGTRLTVV.

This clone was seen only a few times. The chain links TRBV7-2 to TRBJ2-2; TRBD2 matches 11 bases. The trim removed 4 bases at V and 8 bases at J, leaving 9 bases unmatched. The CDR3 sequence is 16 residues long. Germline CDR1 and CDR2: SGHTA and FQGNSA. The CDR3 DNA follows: TGTGCCAGCAGCTCCCGGACTAGCGGGCCAGTGGGGGAGCTGTTTTTT. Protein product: CASSSRTSGPVGELFF.

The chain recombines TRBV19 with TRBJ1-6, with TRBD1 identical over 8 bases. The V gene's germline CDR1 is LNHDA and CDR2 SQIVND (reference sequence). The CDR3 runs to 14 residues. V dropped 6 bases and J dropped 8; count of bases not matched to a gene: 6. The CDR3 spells CASSSRGRDSPLHF. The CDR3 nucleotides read TGTGCCAGTAGCTCCAGGGGGCGAGATTCACCCCTCCACTTT.

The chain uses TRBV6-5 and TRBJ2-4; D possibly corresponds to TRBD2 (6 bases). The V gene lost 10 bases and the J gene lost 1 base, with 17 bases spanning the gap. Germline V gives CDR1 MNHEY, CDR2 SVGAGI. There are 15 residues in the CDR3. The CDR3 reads CATLGGESAKNIQYF. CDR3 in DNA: TGTGCCACGCTCGGCGGGGAATCGGCCAAAAACATTCAGTACTTC.

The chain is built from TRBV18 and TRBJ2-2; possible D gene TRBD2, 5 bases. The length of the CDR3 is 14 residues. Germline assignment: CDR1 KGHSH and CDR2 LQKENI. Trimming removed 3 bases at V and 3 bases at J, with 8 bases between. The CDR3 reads CASSPPGDTGELFF. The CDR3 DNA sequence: TGTGCCAGCTCACCCCCCGGGGACACCGGGGAGCTGTTTTTT.

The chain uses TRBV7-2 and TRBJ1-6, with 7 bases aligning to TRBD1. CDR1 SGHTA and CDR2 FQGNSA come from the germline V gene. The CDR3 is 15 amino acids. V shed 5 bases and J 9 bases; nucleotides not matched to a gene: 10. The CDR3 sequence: CASSPRTGGGSPLHF. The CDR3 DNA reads TGTGCCAGCAGCCCCCGGACAGGTGGGGGTTCACCCCTCCACTTT.

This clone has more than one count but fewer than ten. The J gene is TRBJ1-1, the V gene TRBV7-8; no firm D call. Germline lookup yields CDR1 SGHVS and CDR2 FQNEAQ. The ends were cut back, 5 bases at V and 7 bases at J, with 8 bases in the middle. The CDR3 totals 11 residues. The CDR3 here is CASSTTGEAFF. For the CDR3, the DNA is TGTGCCAGCAGCACGACGGGTGAAGCTTTCTTT.

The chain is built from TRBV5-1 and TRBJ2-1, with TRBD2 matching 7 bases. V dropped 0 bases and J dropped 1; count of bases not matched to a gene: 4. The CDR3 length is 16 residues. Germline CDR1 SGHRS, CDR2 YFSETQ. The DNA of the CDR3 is TGCGCCAGCAGCTTGGGCACTAGCGTATCCTACAATGAGCAGTTCTTC. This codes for CASSLGTSVSYNEQFF.

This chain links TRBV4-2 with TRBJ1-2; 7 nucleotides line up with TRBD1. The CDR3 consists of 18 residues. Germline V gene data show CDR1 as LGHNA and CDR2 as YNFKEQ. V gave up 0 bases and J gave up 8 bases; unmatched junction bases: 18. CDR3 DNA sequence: TGTGCCAGCAGCCAAGATCACGGTCTCCAGGGGGGCGCTGACGGCTACACCTTC. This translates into CASSQDHGLQGGADGYTF.

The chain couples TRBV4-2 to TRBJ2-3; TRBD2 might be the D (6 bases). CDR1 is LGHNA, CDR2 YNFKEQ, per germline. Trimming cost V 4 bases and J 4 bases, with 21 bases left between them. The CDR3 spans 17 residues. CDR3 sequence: CASSRYHLGGDSDTQYF. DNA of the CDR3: TGTGCCAGCAGCCGTTACCACTTGGGGGGAGATTCAGATACGCAGTATTTT.

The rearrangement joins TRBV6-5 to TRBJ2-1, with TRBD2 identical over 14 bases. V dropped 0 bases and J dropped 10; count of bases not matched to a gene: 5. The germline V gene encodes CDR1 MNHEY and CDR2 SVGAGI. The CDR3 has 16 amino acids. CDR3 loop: CASSYSTTSGGAEQFF. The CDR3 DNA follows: TGTGCCAGCAGTTACTCTACGACTAGCGGGGGGGCCGAGCAGTTCTTC.

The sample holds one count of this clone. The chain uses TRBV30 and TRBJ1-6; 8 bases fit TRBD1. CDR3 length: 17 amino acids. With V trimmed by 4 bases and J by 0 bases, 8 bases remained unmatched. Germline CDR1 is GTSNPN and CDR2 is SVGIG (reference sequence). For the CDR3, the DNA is TGTGCCTGGATCGGACAGGGATTTAGCTCCTATAATTCACCCCTCCACTTT. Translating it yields CAWIGQGFSSYNSPLHF. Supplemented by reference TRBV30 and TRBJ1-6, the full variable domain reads SQTIHQWPATLVQPVGSPLSLECTVEGTSNPNLYWYRQAAGRGLQLLFYSVGIGQISSEVPQNLSASRPQDRQFILSSKKLLLSDSGFYLCAWIGQGFSSYNSPLHFGNGTRLTVT.

The DNA for the CDR3 is TGTGCCAGCAGCAAAGTAGACAGTAGCAATCAGCCCCAGCATTTT. Amino acid sequence: CASSKVDSSNQPQHF. The J gene is TRBJ1-5, the V gene TRBV21-1; TRBD1 is the table's D call and was not checked against the DNA. TRBV21-1 is recorded as a pseudogene. The CDR3 runs 15 residues.

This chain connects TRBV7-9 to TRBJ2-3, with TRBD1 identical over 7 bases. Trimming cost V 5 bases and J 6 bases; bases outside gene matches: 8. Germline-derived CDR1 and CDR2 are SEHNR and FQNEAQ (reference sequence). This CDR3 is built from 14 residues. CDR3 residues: CASSPDRVGDTQYF. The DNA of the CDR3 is TGTGCCAGCAGCCCAGACAGGGTCGGCGATACGCAGTATTTT.

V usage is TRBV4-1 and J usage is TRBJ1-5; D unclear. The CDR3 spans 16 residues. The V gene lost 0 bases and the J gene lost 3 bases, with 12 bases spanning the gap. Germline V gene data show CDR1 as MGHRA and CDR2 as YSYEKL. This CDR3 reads CASSQETREFNQPQHF. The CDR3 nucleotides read TGCGCCAGCAGCCAAGAGACAAGGGAGTTCAATCAGCCCCAGCATTTT.

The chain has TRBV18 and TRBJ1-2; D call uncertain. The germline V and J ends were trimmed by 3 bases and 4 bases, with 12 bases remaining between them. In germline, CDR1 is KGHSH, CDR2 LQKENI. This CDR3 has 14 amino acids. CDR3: CASSPALGAYGYTF. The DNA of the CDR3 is TGTGCCAGCTCACCGGCCTTGGGAGCCTATGGCTACACCTTC.

CDR3 residues: CASSLSIQGTDTQYF. The CDR3, as DNA: TGTGCCAGCAGTTTAAGCATACAGGGCACAGATACGCAGTATTTT. The gene calls are TRBV28 and TRBJ2-3, with D possibly TRBD1 on 5 matching bases. The CDR3 has 15 amino acids. Trimming removed 2 bases from V and 1 base from J, with 10 bases in between. CDR1 and CDR2 (germline): MDHEN, SYDVKM. The variable domain in full, with the rest retrieved from reference TRBV28 and TRBJ2-3, is DVKVTQSSRYLVKRTGEKVFLECVQDMDHENMFWYRQDPGLGLRLIYFSYDVKMKEKGDIPEGYSVSREKKERFSLILESASTNQTSMYLCASSLSIQGTDTQYFGPGTRLTVL.

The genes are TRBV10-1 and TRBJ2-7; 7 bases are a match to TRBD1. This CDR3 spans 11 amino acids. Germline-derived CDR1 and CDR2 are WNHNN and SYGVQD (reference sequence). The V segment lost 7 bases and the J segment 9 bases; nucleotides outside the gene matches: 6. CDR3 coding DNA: TGCGCCAGCAAAAGTAGGGACAGGCAGTACGTC. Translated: CASKSRDRQYV.

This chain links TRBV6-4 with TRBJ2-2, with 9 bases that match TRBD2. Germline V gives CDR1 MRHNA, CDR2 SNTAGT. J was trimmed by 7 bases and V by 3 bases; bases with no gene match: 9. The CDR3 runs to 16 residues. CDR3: CASSEVSGGKFGELFF. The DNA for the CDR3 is TGTGCCAGCAGTGAAGTCAGCGGGGGGAAGTTCGGGGAGCTGTTTTTT.

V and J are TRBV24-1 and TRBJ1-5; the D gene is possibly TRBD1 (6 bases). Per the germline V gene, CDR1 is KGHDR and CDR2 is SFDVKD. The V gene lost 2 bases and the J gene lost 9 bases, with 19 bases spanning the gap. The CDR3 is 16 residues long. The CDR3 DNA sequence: TGTGCCACCAGTGATTGGGTGCGGCAAGGGGGTTGGCCCCAGCATTTT. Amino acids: CATSDWVRQGGWPQHF.

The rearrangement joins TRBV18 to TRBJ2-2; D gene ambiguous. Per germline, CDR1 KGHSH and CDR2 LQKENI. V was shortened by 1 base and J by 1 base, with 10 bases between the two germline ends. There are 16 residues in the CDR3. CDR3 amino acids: CASSPQQPVNTGELFF. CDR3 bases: TGTGCCAGCTCACCACAACAGCCTGTGAACACCGGGGAGCTGTTTTTT.